Listed below are T cell receptor beta chains from one sample, sequenced in a study of T-cell memory formation after mild COVID-19. One entry per CDR3 protein results from TCRdb running MiXCR on the 5' RACE reads. The table includes 140,000 to 150,000 distinct CDR3 sequences, around 27% detected once. The source material was PBMCs or a T cell subset sorted from them (not recorded which). Receptors were obtained from an adult woman who had mild COVID-19 (a few samples of this study predate the infection). Cell type and time point are not known. The CDR3 runs from the conserved cysteine through the conserved F or W.

TRBV4-3	CASSQGAEQYF
TRBV13	CASSSDRGLGSRSYTF
TRBV24-1	CATSDGYSNQPQHF
TRBV25-1	CASTGQGVDEQYF
TRBV24-1	CATSATPDGAYSNQPQHF
TRBV12-3/TRBV12-4	CASSPRTSGNLETQYF
TRBV11-2	CASSLSPDFLYGYTF
TRBV4-1	CASSLLVDEQFF
TRBV7-9	CASSSGQLNTEAFF
TRBV6-5	CASSYLPPAANYGYTF
TRBV7-6	CASSPPLAAYNEQFF
TRBV29-1	CSVVSQNTEAFF